This TCR beta chain derives from a study of vaccination and CD4 T cells after COVID-19. The wider study: Samples were taken after vaccination, a median of roughly 70 days after dose two, with a range of 14 to 241. No peptide, an HIV-1 Nef pool, or a CEFX pool was what each control culture received.

Only a few counts were recorded for this clonotype. The antigen is not known. The treatment is: approximately nine-day PBMC culture with coronavirus spike peptide pools or control peptides (ViraFEST assay). Antigen-specific T cells were expanded with peptide pools by ViraFEST, and TCRs were then sequenced. The study sequenced cultured CD4+ T cell DNA using the Oncomine TCR Beta short-read assay. Genomic DNA was isolated from CD4+ T cells that had been cultured. TCRdb recomputed calls from the PCR reads with MiXCR, one row per CDR3 protein. The sample records some 16,000 distinct CDR3 sequences, around two fifths being singletons. Trimming cost V 0 bases and J 6 bases; bases outside gene matches: 0. The CDR3 spans 15 residues. Germline V gene sequence: CDR1 MNHEY, CDR2 SVGAGI.

Specimen: CD4+ T cells from blood, cultured in vitro, collected after SARS-CoV-2 vaccination. This sequence joins TRBV6-5 and TRBJ1-6, with 9 bases lining up with TRBD1. The TCR was taken from a human donor who had recovered from COVID-19. In DNA form, the CDR3 reads TGTGCCAGCAGTTACTCGGGACAGGGTAATTCACCCCTCCACTTT. Translation: CASSYSGQGNSPLHF.